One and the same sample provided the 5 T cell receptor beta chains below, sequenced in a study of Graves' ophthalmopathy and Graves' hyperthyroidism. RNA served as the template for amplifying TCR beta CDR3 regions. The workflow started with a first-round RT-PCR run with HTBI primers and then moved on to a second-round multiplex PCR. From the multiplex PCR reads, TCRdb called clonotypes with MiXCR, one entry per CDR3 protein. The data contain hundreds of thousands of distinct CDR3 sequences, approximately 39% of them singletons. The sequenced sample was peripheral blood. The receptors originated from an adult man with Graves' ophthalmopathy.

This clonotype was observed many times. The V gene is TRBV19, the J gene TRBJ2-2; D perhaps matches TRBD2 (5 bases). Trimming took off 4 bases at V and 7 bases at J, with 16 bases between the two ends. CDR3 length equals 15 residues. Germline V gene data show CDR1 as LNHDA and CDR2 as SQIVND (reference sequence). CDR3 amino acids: CASSTPSGFSGELFF. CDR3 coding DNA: TGTGCCAGTAGTACTCCCTCGGGATTCAGCGGGGAGCTGTTTTTT.

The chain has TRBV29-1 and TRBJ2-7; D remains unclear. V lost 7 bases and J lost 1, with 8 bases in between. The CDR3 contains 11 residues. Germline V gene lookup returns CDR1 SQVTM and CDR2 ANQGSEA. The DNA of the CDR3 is TGCAGCGCCGACGGTTCCTACGAGCAGTACTTC. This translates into CSADGSYEQYF.

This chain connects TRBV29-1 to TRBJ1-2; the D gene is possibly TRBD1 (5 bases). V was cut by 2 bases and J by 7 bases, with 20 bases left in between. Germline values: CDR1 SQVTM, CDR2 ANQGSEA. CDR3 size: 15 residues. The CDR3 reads CSVETVDKLGIGYTF. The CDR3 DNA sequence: TGCAGCGTTGAAACTGTGGACAAGCTAGGGATTGGCTACACCTTC.

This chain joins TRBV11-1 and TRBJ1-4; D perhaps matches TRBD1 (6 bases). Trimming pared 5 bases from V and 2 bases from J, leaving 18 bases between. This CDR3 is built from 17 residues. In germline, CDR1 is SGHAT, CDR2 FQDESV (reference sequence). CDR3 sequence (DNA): TGTGCCAGCAGCGTCCAGTGGCGGGGGCGGACTAATGAAAAACTGTTTTTT. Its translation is CASSVQWRGRTNEKLFF.

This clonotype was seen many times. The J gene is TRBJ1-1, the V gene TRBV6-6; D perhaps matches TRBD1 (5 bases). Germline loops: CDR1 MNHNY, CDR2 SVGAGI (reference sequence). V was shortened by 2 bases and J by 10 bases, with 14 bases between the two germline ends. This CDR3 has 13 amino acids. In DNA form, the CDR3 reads TGTGCCAGCAGTTACGTAGGGGAACGTCGAGCTTTCTTT. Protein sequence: CASSYVGERRAFF.